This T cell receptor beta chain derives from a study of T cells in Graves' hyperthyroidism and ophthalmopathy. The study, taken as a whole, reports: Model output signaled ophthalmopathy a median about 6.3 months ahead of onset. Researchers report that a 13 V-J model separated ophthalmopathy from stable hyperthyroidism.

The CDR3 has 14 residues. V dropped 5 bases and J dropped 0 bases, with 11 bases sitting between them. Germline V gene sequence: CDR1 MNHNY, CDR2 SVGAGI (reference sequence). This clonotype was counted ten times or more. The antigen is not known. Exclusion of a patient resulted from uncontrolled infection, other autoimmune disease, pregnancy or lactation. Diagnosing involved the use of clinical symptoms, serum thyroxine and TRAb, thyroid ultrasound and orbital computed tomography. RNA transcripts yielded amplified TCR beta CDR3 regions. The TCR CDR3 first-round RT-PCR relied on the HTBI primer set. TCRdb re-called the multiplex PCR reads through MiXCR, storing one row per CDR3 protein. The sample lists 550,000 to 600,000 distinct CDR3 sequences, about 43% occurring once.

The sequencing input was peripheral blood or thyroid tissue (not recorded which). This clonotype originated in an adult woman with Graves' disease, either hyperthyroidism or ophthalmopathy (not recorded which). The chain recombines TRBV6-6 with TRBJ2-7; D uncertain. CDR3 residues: CASSEQRFSYEQYF. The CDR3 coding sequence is TGTGCCAGCAGTGAACAACGATTCTCCTACGAGCAGTACTTC.